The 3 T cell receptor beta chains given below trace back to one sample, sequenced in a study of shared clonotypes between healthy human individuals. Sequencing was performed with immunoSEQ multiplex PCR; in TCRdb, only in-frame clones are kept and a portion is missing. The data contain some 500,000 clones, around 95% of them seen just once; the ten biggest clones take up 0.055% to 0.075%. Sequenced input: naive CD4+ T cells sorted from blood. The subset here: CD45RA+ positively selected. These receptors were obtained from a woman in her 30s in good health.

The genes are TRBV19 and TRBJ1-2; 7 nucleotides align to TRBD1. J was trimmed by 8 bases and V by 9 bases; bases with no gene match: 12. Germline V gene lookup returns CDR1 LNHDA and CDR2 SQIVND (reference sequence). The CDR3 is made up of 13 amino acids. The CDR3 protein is CASPPDRVKGYTF. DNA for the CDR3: TGTGCCAGCCCCCCAGACAGGGTGAAAGGCTACACCTTC.

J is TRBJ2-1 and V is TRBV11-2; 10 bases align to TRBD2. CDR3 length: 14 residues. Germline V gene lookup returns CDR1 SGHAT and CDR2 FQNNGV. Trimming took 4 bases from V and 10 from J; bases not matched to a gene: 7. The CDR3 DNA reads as TGTGCCAGCAGCTCTCTAGCGGGAGTGAGGGAGCAGTTCTTC. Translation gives CASSSLAGVREQFF.

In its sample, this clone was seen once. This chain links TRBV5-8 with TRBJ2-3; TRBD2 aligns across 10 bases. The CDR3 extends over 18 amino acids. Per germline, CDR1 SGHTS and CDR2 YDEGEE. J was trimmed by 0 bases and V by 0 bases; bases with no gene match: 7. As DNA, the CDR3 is TGTGCCAGCAGCTTGGTTTGGACTAGCGGCCAAAGCACAGATACGCAGTATTTT. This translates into CASSLVWTSGQSTDTQYF.